Below, 8 T cell receptor beta chains from the same sample are listed, as sequenced in a study of shared clonotypes between healthy human individuals. Sequencing used immunoSEQ multiplex PCR; TCRdb keeps in-frame clones, though not all of them. The sample contains about 710,000 clones, roughly 72% of which appear only once. What was sequenced was memory CD4+ T cells sorted from blood. Subset indicated: CD45RA-negative fraction. These receptors came from a woman in her 30s in good health.

V gene TRBV29-1 combines with J gene TRBJ2-1; D possibly corresponds to TRBD2 (7 bases). The CDR3 loop spans 13 amino acids. The V gene's germline CDR1 is SQVTM and CDR2 ANQGSEA. Trimming cost V 3 bases and J 9 bases, with 15 bases left between them. The CDR3 spells CSVDRGALVEQFF. DNA of the CDR3: TGCAGCGTTGACCGGGGGGCTCTCGTTGAGCAGTTCTTC.

The chain uses TRBV5-1 and TRBJ2-3, with D possibly being TRBD1 (5 bases). There are 11 residues in the CDR3. Germline lookup yields CDR1 SGHRS and CDR2 YFSETQ. Trimming removed 4 bases from V and 5 bases from J, with 5 bases in between. CDR3 sequence: CASSQGDTQYF. The CDR3 DNA reads TGCGCCAGCAGCCAGGGAGATACGCAGTATTTT.

This clone has more than one count but fewer than ten. V gene TRBV9 combines with J gene TRBJ2-3; D gene unclear. Between the trimmed V and J ends, which lost 3 bases and 4 bases, there was a span of 9 bases. The V gene's germline CDR1 is SGDLS and CDR2 YYNGEE. The CDR3 is made up of 13 amino acids. The CDR3: CASSALASDTQYF. CDR3 in DNA: TGTGCCAGCAGCGCTTTAGCATCAGATACGCAGTATTTT.

The rearrangement links TRBV6-5 to TRBJ2-7, with 7 bases fitting TRBD1. Germline V gene data show CDR1 as MNHEY and CDR2 as SVGAGI. The V and J ends lost 4 bases and 2 bases, in that order; junction bases with no gene match: 11. This CDR3 spans 16 amino acids. CDR3 in amino acids: CASSSAGTVPPYEQYF. As DNA, the CDR3 is TGTGCCAGCAGTTCCGCCGGGACAGTCCCCCCCTACGAGCAGTACTTC.

The chain recombines TRBV14 with TRBJ2-7; D is possibly TRBD1 (6 bases). This CDR3 spans 14 amino acids. Looked up from germline, CDR1 is SGHDN and CDR2 is FVKESK. The germline V and J ends were trimmed by 4 bases and 0 bases, with 10 bases remaining between them. CDR3 protein: CASSLGQISYEQYF. DNA for the CDR3: TGTGCCAGCAGCCTCGGACAGATCTCCTACGAGCAGTACTTC. The full variable domain, in which reference TRBV14 and TRBJ2-7 provide the parts outside the CDR3, is EAGVTQFPSHSVIEKGQTVTLRCDPISGHDNLYWYRRVMGKEIKFLLHFVKESKQDESGMPNNRFLAERTGGTYSTLKVQPAELEDSGVYFCASSLGQISYEQYFGPGTRLTVT.

The chain uses TRBV18 and TRBJ2-3, with D tentatively TRBD2 (6 bases). The CDR3 totals 12 residues. Looked up from germline, CDR1 is KGHSH and CDR2 is LQKENI. V lost 4 bases and J lost 7, with 9 bases in between. CDR3 sequence: CASSLSGHTQYF. Written as DNA, the CDR3 is TGTGCCAGCTCACTTAGCGGTCATACGCAGTATTTT.

The rearrangement links TRBV6-6 to TRBJ1-4; a weak D match, TRBD1 (5 bases). Germline V gene data show CDR1 as MNHNY and CDR2 as SVGAGI (reference sequence). The CDR3 loop spans 16 amino acids. The V gene lost 5 bases and the J gene lost 0 bases, with 13 bases spanning the gap. The chain's CDR3 is CASSIRTTATNEKLFF. The CDR3 DNA sequence: TGTGCCAGCAGTATTAGGACAACCGCAACTAATGAAAAACTGTTTTTT.

Only a few counts were recorded for this clone. The identical CDR3 is also encoded by other nucleotide sequences in the sample. J is TRBJ1-1 and V is TRBV7-9; D remains ambiguous. The CDR3 runs 13 residues. Trimming removed 3 bases from V and 1 base from J, with 6 bases in between. From germline, CDR1 is SEHNR and CDR2 FQNEAQ (reference sequence). The CDR3 spells CASSFGGNTEAFF. CDR3 bases: TGTGCCAGCAGCTTCGGCGGGAACACTGAAGCTTTCTTT.